The TCR beta chain described here comes from a study of cytomegalovirus exposure and HLA in healthy donors. Study context: A later analysis reported the 120 or so validation repertoires used the same platform as the 550 to 700 first-cohort repertoires. Study observations and caveats: Diagnosis of cytomegalovirus status made by the classifier reportedly showed high specificity and sensitivity. The study put 150 to 200 TCR beta chains on its list as cytomegalovirus-associated.

In regard to this clone: Its antigen is unknown.

Clones were read by immunoSEQ multiplex PCR, and TCRdb kept only the in-frame ones, dropping some. The table lists 200,000 or so clones, 75% to 85% of them singletons. Germline V gene lookup returns CDR1 SGHRS and CDR2 YFSETQ. V lost 1 base, J lost 6 bases, and 9 bases lay in between. The CDR3 runs 13 residues. This receptor was taken from a woman aged 25 to 39 in good health and CMV-seropositive. Sequences were obtained from PBMCs. V is TRBV5-1 and J is TRBJ2-3; maybe TRBD1 (6 bases). CDR3 nucleotides: TGCGCCAGCAGCTTGAGAAGGGGGGATACGCAGTATTTT. It is translated as CASSLRRGDTQYF.